This TCR beta chain comes out of a study of cytomegalovirus exposure and HLA in healthy donors. Broader study findings: High sensitivity and specificity were reportedly achieved when the classifier diagnosed cytomegalovirus status.

The germline V gene has CDR1 GTSNPN and CDR2 SVGIG (reference sequence). CDR3 size: 14 residues. The V and J ends lost 0 bases and 5 bases, in that order; junction bases with no gene match: 3. The PCR used 60 Vbeta and 13 Jbeta primers. The protocol was immunoSEQ multiplex PCR, while the TCRdb copy is restricted to in-frame clones and leaves out a portion. The sample includes 200,000 to 250,000 clones, more than 70% of them seen just once. A remark on this clone: Antigen unknown.

Input material: PBMCs. The TCR was taken from a boy between 10 and 17 years old in good health and CMV-seronegative. The chain couples TRBV30 to TRBJ2-4; 8 nucleotides match TRBD2. CDR3 sequence reads: CAWSVALAENIQYF. Here the CDR3 DNA reads TGTGCCTGGAGTGTTGCACTAGCGGAAAACATTCAGTACTTC.